Each of the 9 T cell receptor beta chains below was sequenced from the same sample in a study of blood T cell repertoires in COVID-19. The protocol was immunoSEQ multiplex PCR, while the TCRdb copy is restricted to in-frame clones and leaves out a portion. Seen here are about 250,000 clones, over 70% observed once, and the top ten hold about 7.4%. Sequencing was done on a sample of peripheral blood. The receptor set was obtained from a woman aged 80 or older with acute or convalescent COVID-19.

The chain combines TRBV28 with TRBJ1-5, with D possibly TRBD1 on 6 matching bases. Trimming pared 6 bases from V and 0 bases from J, leaving 15 bases between. This CDR3 contains 16 residues. Germline V gene lookup returns CDR1 MDHEN and CDR2 SYDVKM. This CDR3 is CASSWRTANSNQPQHF. CDR3 bases: TGTGCCAGCAGCTGGAGGACAGCAAATAGCAATCAGCCCCAGCATTTT.

V and J are TRBV27 and TRBJ2-6; no clear D. Looked up from germline, CDR1 is MNHEY and CDR2 is SMNVEV (reference sequence). V was pared by 4 bases and J by 0 bases, with 10 bases between. The CDR3 spans 16 residues. CDR3 in DNA: TGTGCCAGCAGTTCCGGAGATAGCTCTGGGGCCAACGTCCTGACTTTC. This gives the protein CASSSGDSSGANVLTF.

V is TRBV28 and J is TRBJ1-2; no clear D gene. Germline loops: CDR1 MDHEN, CDR2 SYDVKM. Between the trimmed V and J ends, which lost 1 base and 7 bases, there was a span of 7 bases. CDR3 length equals 12 residues. The CDR3 protein is CASSLLGFGYTF. In DNA, the CDR3 is TGTGCCAGCAGTTTATTGGGCTTTGGCTACACCTTC.

V is TRBV30 and J is TRBJ2-7, with D possibly TRBD1 on 5 matching bases. The CDR3 sequence is 11 residues long. Between the trimmed V and J ends, which lost 3 bases and 9 bases, there was a span of 12 bases. CDR1 is GTSNPN and CDR2 is SVGIG in the germline V gene (reference sequence). The CDR3: CAWRDQGVQYF. The CDR3 nucleotides are TGTGCCTGGAGGGATCAGGGTGTGCAGTACTTC.

V usage is TRBV28 and J usage is TRBJ2-7, with D possibly matching TRBD2 (6 bases). Trimming pared 8 bases from V and 0 bases from J, leaving 17 bases between. This CDR3 region has 15 residues. The germline gives CDR1 MDHEN, CDR2 SYDVKM. This CDR3 reads CASGGFVGGSYEQYF. DNA for the CDR3: TGTGCCAGCGGTGGGTTTGTCGGGGGCTCCTACGAGCAGTACTTC.

The chain's CDR3 is CASSYWGQGNVGELFF. CDR3 DNA sequence: TGTGCCAGCAGTTACTGGGGACAGGGGAACGTCGGGGAGCTGTTTTTT. V is TRBV6-5 and J is TRBJ2-2, with TRBD1 matching over 10 bases. V lost 1 base and J lost 7; bases outside the gene matches: 6. The CDR3 totals 16 residues. Germline lookup yields CDR1 MNHEY and CDR2 SVGAGI.

This chain joins TRBV2 and TRBJ1-5, with D perhaps TRBD1 (6 bases). Trimming cost V 2 bases and J 4 bases, with 18 bases left between them. The length of the CDR3 is 17 residues. The germline gives CDR1 SNHLY, CDR2 FYNNEI. This chain's CDR3 is CASSEWDTRSGNQPQHF. CDR3 nucleotide sequence: TGTGCCAGCAGTGAATGGGACACCAGAAGTGGGAATCAGCCCCAGCATTTT.

This CDR3 is CASSFLTSGSTDTQYF. The CDR3 DNA sequence: TGTGCCAGCAGCTTTTTGACTAGCGGGAGCACAGATACGCAGTATTTT. The chain carries TRBV11-2 and TRBJ2-3, with 10 nucleotides matching TRBD2. The J segment lost 0 bases and the V segment lost 3 bases, leaving 3 bases of the junction unmatched. Looked up from germline, CDR1 is SGHAT and CDR2 is FQNNGV. This CDR3 comprises 16 residues.

The chain has TRBV11-2 and TRBJ1-5; 8 nucleotides align to TRBD1. CDR1 and CDR2 (germline): SGHAT, FQNNGV. The CDR3 extends over 14 amino acids. The ends lost 4 bases at V and 5 bases at J; junction bases unmatched: 4. The CDR3 here is CASSSQGADQPQHF. CDR3 nucleotides: TGTGCCAGCAGCTCCCAGGGGGCAGATCAGCCCCAGCATTTT.